These 9 T cell receptor beta chains were all obtained from the same sample, sequenced in a study of prognosis after radiotherapy for stage I lung cancer listed by TCRdb under 2021. The sequencer was an Illumina HiSeq 3000. Two rounds of multiplex PCR were used to amplify the TCR beta CDR3 region from genomic DNA. The first PCR round used primers specific to each TRBV and TRBJ gene, and the primer sequences were filed in Chinese patent CN105087789A. In TCRdb, the public reads were trimmed at Q25 with fastp and aligned with MiXCR, with productive beta chains retained. Entries that share a CDR3 protein sequence are merged under the most common genes and DNA. The sample table lists roughly 14,000 distinct CDR3 sequences, roughly 27% of them with a count of one. The top ten clones comprise 13% of the sample. Sequencing used PBMCs, obtained before or after stereotactic body radiation therapy (not recorded which). Source of these receptors: a donor over 45 with non-small cell lung cancer.

This clonotype was found once. The gene calls are TRBV7-2 and TRBJ2-7; 7 bases are a match to TRBD1. Trimming at V came to 7 bases and at J to 6 bases, leaving 15 bases not matched to a gene. The germline gives CDR1 SGHTA, CDR2 FQGNSA. This CDR3 contains 15 residues. The CDR3 DNA sequence: TGTGCCAGCATTCCGCAGCCCCGGACAGGCACCGAGCAGTACTTC. It specifies CASIPQPRTGTEQYF. Full variable domain (rest looked up from reference TRBV7-2 and TRBJ2-7): GAGVSQSPSNKVTEKGKDVELRCDPISGHTALYWYRQSLGQGLEFLIYFQGNSAPDKSGLPSDRFSAERTGGSVSTLTIQRTQQEDSAVYLCASIPQPRTGTEQYFGPGTRLTVT.

The sample holds many counts of this clonotype. The rearrangement joins TRBV6-4 to TRBJ1-1; 10 bases line up with TRBD1. The CDR3 has 15 amino acids. The V gene's germline CDR1 is MRHNA and CDR2 SNTAGT. J was trimmed by 4 bases and V by 7 bases; bases with no gene match: 9. CDR3 region: CASNQGQGMGTEAFF. CDR3 nucleotides: TGTGCCAGCAACCAGGGACAGGGGATGGGCACTGAAGCTTTCTTT.

In regard to this clonotype: Being one base from a much bigger clone, this may be a read error. The chain links TRBV5-4 to TRBJ1-2; TRBD1 aligns across 10 bases. Unmatched junction bases numbered 12, after V lost 0 bases and J lost 4 bases. The CDR3 is 18 amino acids. The germline CDR1 and CDR2 sequences are SGHNT and YYREEE (reference sequence). CDR3: CASSLGQGASLLSYGYTF. The CDR3 DNA is TGTGCCAGCAGCTTGGGACAGGGGGCATCCCTCCTGTCCTATGGCTACACCTTC.

This clonotype is categorized as medium-sized. This sequence joins TRBV6-1 and TRBJ2-5, with TRBD2 identical over 7 bases. There are 15 residues in the CDR3. The V segment lost 6 bases and the J segment 5 bases; nucleotides outside the gene matches: 12. Germline V gives CDR1 MNHNS, CDR2 SASEGT. The DNA for the CDR3 is TGTGCCAGCAGAGTCAGACGAGGGAGGGAGGAGACCCAGTACTTC. As protein: CASRVRRGREETQYF.

Details on this clonotype: One base separates it from a far larger clone, so it is likely a read error. The genes are TRBV6-2 or TRBV6-3 and TRBJ2-5; TRBD1 agrees at 7 bases. Germline V gives CDR1 MNHEY, CDR2 SVGEGT. The CDR3 totals 14 residues. The CDR3 loop is CAISSRQGQETQYF. DNA for the CDR3: TGTGCCATCAGTAGCAGACAGGGCCAAGAGACCCAGTACTTC.

This clonotype appeared many times. This chain uses TRBV9 with TRBJ2-1, with 9 bases identical to TRBD2. Losses at the gene ends were 0 bases for V and 5 bases for J; bases not matched to a gene: 6. The CDR3 is 16 residues long. From germline, CDR1 is SGDLS and CDR2 YYNGEE. The CDR3 nucleotides read TGTGCCAGCAGCGTAGACCCCCTAGCGGGAAACAATGAGCAGTTCTTC. This sequence encodes CASSVDPLAGNNEQFF.

This chain links TRBV6-5 with TRBJ2-7; D might be TRBD1 (6 bases). The CDR3 runs to 17 residues. Between the trimmed V and J ends, which lost 1 base and 3 bases, there was a span of 19 bases. Germline CDR1 and CDR2: MNHEY and SVGAGI. CDR3 in DNA: TGTGCCAGCAGTTACTTCCGAAGGGGGTTGACAAACTACGAGCAGTACTTC. This translates into CASSYFRRGLTNYEQYF.

This clonotype was seen many times. The CDR3 here is CSAGRGGNQPQHF. The CDR3 DNA reads TGCAGTGCTGGGCGGGGGGGGAATCAGCCCCAGCATTTT. The gene calls are TRBV20-1 and TRBJ1-5, with D maybe TRBD1 (5 bases). The V gene lost 5 bases and the J gene lost 4 bases, with 12 bases spanning the gap. CDR3 size: 13 residues. The germline V gene has CDR1 DFQATT and CDR2 SNEGSKA (reference sequence).

This clonotype was counted many times. The genes are TRBV29-1 and TRBJ1-1; D is perhaps TRBD1 (5 bases). Germline CDR1 and CDR2: SQVTM and ANQGSEA. V lost 7 bases and J 1 base, leaving 16 bases between the germline ends. This CDR3 has 14 amino acids. The CDR3 bases are TGCAGCGGCCGTAGACAGTACCCGAACACTGAAGCTTTCTTT. Translated, it gives CSGRRQYPNTEAFF.